This T cell receptor (beta chain) was captured by sequencing in a study of regulatory T cells in long-lasting Graves disease. Indicated time point: newly diagnosed GD, antithyroid drugs for less than 3 months. PBMC RNA was the source of the TCR library. This clonotype was observed many times. Its antigen remains unidentified. CDR3-region Arm-PCR and iRepertoire HTBI primers produced the TCR beta libraries. From the multiplex PCR reads, TCRdb called clonotypes with MiXCR, one entry per CDR3 protein. This table has about 500,000 distinct CDR3 sequences, about 16% appearing once. Study results and limitations: Persistent disease exhibited a predilection for TRBV28, TRBJ1-2 and TRBJ2-5.

The CDR3 spans 17 residues. With V trimmed by 2 bases and J by 4 bases, 10 bases remained unmatched. Germline CDR1 SEHNR, CDR2 FQNEAQ (reference sequence). These same records also appear under a second study, on T cells in Graves' hyperthyroidism and ophthalmopathy. That study adds: The HTBI primer set was used in a first-round RT-PCR of the TCR CDR3.

The sample consisted of peripheral blood mononuclear cells (PBMCs), taken at new diagnosis, from a patient treated with antithyroid drugs. The rearrangement links TRBV7-9 to TRBJ2-1, with TRBD2 identical over 8 bases. This TCR was sampled from a man in his forties with Graves disease. The CDR3 is CASSLRSAGGPYNEQFF. Written as DNA, the CDR3 is TGTGCCAGCAGCTTAAGAAGTGCGGGAGGACCTTACAATGAGCAGTTCTTC.